The 15 T cell receptor beta chains listed next were all sequenced from one sample in a study of blood T cell repertoires in COVID-19. Profiled with immunoSEQ multiplex PCR; TCRdb holds only in-frame clones, not every one. The sample contains fewer than 20,000 clones, around 88% of which appear only once. Sequenced: peripheral blood. Every receptor here comes from a human donor in a cohort sampled during active COVID-19.

The rearrangement joins TRBV7-8 to TRBJ2-1; the D gene is possibly TRBD2 (5 bases). V was pared by 4 bases and J by 8 bases, with 18 bases between. The V gene's germline CDR1 is SGHVS and CDR2 FQNEAQ. The CDR3 is made up of 15 amino acids. This CDR3 is CASSSSGWADYEQFF. In DNA form, the CDR3 reads TGTGCCAGCAGCTCCTCTGGTTGGGCGGACTATGAGCAGTTCTTC.

The chain carries TRBV15 and TRBJ1-2; possible D gene TRBD1, 6 bases. Trimming left V 5 bases short and J 6 bases short, with 13 bases between. The germline V gene has CDR1 LNHNV and CDR2 YYDKDF (reference sequence). This CDR3 region has 13 residues. DNA for the CDR3: TGTGCCACCAGCGGGTGGCAGGGGAATGGCTACACCTTC. This sequence encodes CATSGWQGNGYTF.

The chain uses TRBV5-6 and TRBJ1-1; 7 nucleotides agree with TRBD1. The CDR3 contains 14 residues. CDR1 is SGHDT and CDR2 is YYEEEE in the germline V gene. V shed 5 bases and J 5 bases; nucleotides not matched to a gene: 9. The CDR3 bases are TGTGCCAGCAGTCGACCAGGGGGTGGGACTGAAGCTTTCTTT. Translation: CASSRPGGGTEAFF.

This rearrangement joins TRBV2 to TRBJ2-1, with 7 bases fitting TRBD1. Germline trimming cut 10 bases from V and 0 bases from J; bases unmatched to any gene: 6. The germline V gene has CDR1 SNHLY and CDR2 FYNNEI. The CDR3 extends over 14 amino acids. CDR3 residues: CATRTGFSYNEQFF. Written as DNA, the CDR3 is TGTGCCACCCGGACAGGCTTCTCCTACAATGAGCAGTTCTTC.

This clone has only one observation. This sequence joins TRBV7-9 and TRBJ1-2; weak D call: TRBD1 (5 bases). The germline V gene encodes CDR1 SEHNR and CDR2 FQNEAQ (reference sequence). The CDR3 totals 15 residues. The V end was cut by 5 bases, the J end by 5 bases, with 18 bases between. In nucleotides, the CDR3 is TGTGCCAGCAGCCCAAACGGAGGGGCCTCGTATGGCTACACCTTC. Amino acids: CASSPNGGASYGYTF.

V is TRBV7-8 and J is TRBJ2-7; perhaps TRBD1 as D (6 bases). CDR3 length equals 13 residues. Trimming took off 8 bases at V and 1 base at J, with 12 bases between the two ends. Germline lookup yields CDR1 SGHVS and CDR2 FQNEAQ. The CDR3 sequence is CASGTGFSYEQYF. The CDR3 DNA reads TGTGCCAGCGGAACAGGGTTTTCCTACGAGCAGTACTTC.

Only one count was recorded for this clone. The chain has TRBV4-1 and TRBJ1-1, with D perhaps TRBD1 (6 bases). Trimming took 3 bases from V and 2 from J, leaving 13 bases between them. This CDR3 comprises 15 residues. In germline, CDR1 is MGHRA, CDR2 YSYEKL. The CDR3 protein is CASSQRTATNTEAFF. CDR3 in DNA: TGCGCCAGCAGCCAGCGGACAGCAACCAACACTGAAGCTTTCTTT.

This clone appeared a few times. This chain uses TRBV7-9 with TRBJ1-3; no firm D call. The CDR3 sequence is 18 residues long. CDR1 SEHNR and CDR2 FQNEAQ come from the germline V gene (reference sequence). V lost 3 bases and J 2 bases, leaving 20 bases between the germline ends. As DNA, the CDR3 is TGTGCCAGCAGCTTGGGGAGTTTTCAGCTTCAAACTGGAAACACCATATATTTT. Translating gives CASSLGSFQLQTGNTIYF.

In this sample, this clone turned up once. The genes are TRBV27 and TRBJ1-2, with D perhaps matching TRBD1 (5 bases). This CDR3 spans 15 amino acids. CDR1 is MNHEY, CDR2 SMNVEV, per germline (reference sequence). Trimming stripped 7 bases from V and 1 base from J, with 16 bases between. CDR3 nucleotides: TGTGCCAGCACAGGTGGGGCAGAGCTTAACTATGGCTACACCTTC. Its protein is CASTGGAELNYGYTF.

This sequence joins TRBV9 and TRBJ2-1, with 7 bases fitting TRBD2. Germline CDR1 is SGDLS and CDR2 is YYNGEE. Trimming cost V 3 bases and J 4 bases; bases outside gene matches: 16. CDR3 length: 18 residues. The CDR3 DNA follows: TGTGCCAGCAGCGGGACCGGGGGAGGGAGGGACGGATACAATGAGCAGTTCTTC. As protein: CASSGTGGGRDGYNEQFF.

The chain uses TRBV28 and TRBJ1-1; possible D gene TRBD1, 5 bases. The germline gives CDR1 MDHEN, CDR2 SYDVKM. The V end lost 6 bases, the J end lost 1 base, and 12 bases lay between the germline ends. The CDR3 has 14 amino acids. The CDR3 loop reads CASRPGGSNTEAFF. The CDR3 DNA is TGTGCCAGCAGGCCGGGGGGATCGAACACTGAAGCTTTCTTT.

The CDR3 sequence is CASSLARQGEDTEAFF. The CDR3 nucleotides are TGTGCCAGCAGCTTAGCCCGACAGGGGGAGGACACTGAAGCTTTCTTT. The rearrangement uses TRBV11-2 and TRBJ1-1; 9 bases line up with TRBD1. With 1 base clipped from V and 3 bases from J, the junction kept 6 bases outside the gene matches. The CDR3 length is 16 residues. CDR1 is SGHAT, CDR2 FQNNGV, per germline.

The V and J genes are TRBV29-1 and TRBJ2-5, with TRBD2 matching 7 bases. Per germline, CDR1 SQVTM and CDR2 ANQGSEA. V lost 3 bases, J lost 4 bases, and 5 bases stayed unmatched. The CDR3 is made up of 13 amino acids. CDR3 nucleotide sequence: TGCAGCGTTGACCGCTTAGCGGGAGAGACCCAGTACTTC. Its translation: CSVDRLAGETQYF. The full variable domain, with the rest looked up from reference TRBV29-1 and TRBJ2-5, is SAVISQKPSRDICQRGTSLTIQCQVDSQVTMMFWYRQQPGQSLTLIATANQGSEATYESGFVIDKFPISRPNLTFSTLTVSNMSPEDSSIYLCSVDRLAGETQYFGPGTRLLVL.

The rearrangement joins TRBV6-2 or TRBV6-3 to TRBJ2-3; a weak D match, TRBD2 (5 bases). V was clipped by 5 bases and J by 4 bases, with 10 bases between them. The CDR3 contains 13 residues. CDR1 and CDR2 (germline): MNHEY, SVGEGT. Written as DNA, the CDR3 is TGTGCCAGCAGTCCGCTAGCACCAGATACGCAGTATTTT. Amino acids: CASSPLAPDTQYF.

The gene calls are TRBV19 and TRBJ1-3; D not certain. V was trimmed by 7 bases and J by 0 bases, leaving 10 bases between them. This CDR3 spans 14 amino acids. Per the germline V gene, CDR1 is LNHDA and CDR2 is SQIVND (reference sequence). The CDR3 spells CASKDISSGNTIYF. The DNA for the CDR3 is TGTGCCAGTAAAGACATTTCCTCTGGAAACACCATATATTTT.